This T cell receptor beta chain stems from a study of CD8+ T cells in alopecia areata. General study results and limits: Patients displayed less clarity in TCR sharing than mice, a finding possibly related to HLA. The link between baseline CD8+ expansion and response remains uncertain with one nonresponder. Clonality exceeded that of normal scalp in lesional scalp, most notably in alopecia totalis/universalis.

About this clone: Antigen specificity is unknown.

Described treatment: oral pan-JAK inhibitor, 5-10 mg twice daily. Cell sorting was applied to PBMCs, and CD4+ and CD8+ T cells were collected. CDR1 is MNHEY and CDR2 is SMNVEV in the germline V gene (reference sequence). Germline trimming cut 0 bases from V and 6 bases from J; bases unmatched to any gene: 8. This CDR3 contains 16 residues. Reverse transcription of extracted RNA yielded cDNA, which provided the sequencing template. Sequenced by immunoSEQ multiplex PCR; TCRdb stores in-frame clones only, minus some. The sample carries approximately 140,000 clones, roughly nine tenths recorded once. The sample here was CD8+ T cells sorted from blood, taken at week 4, from a patient treated with tofacitinib. This TCR derives from a human donor with alopecia areata. This sequence joins TRBV27 and TRBJ2-1, with 7 bases aligning to TRBD1. The DNA for the CDR3 is TGTGCCAGCAGTTTATCGCTGTACAGGGGAAGCAATGAGCAGTTCTTC. As protein: CASSLSLYRGSNEQFF.